This T cell receptor (beta chain) was obtained from a study of T cell changes during pregnancy in multiple sclerosis. The CDR3 spans 14 residues. The V gene's germline CDR1 is SGHTA and CDR2 FQGNSA. V gave up 11 bases and J gave up 7 bases, with 18 bases separating them. Method: immunoSEQ multiplex PCR; TCRdb's copy keeps in-frame clones and lacks some. This table holds over 100,000 clones, about 94% found once. This chain links TRBV7-2 with TRBJ1-6; no reliable D call. The TCR originated in a female donor with multiple sclerosis, enrolled in a pregnancy study. This specimen consisted of peripheral blood, obtained in the third trimester of pregnancy. The CDR3 DNA follows: TGTGCCTCTCGATTAGGGAGTTCGAATTCACCCCTCCACTTT. This codes for CASRLGSSNSPLHF.